This T cell receptor beta chain was recovered during a study of identical twins. The germline CDR1 and CDR2 sequences are LNHDA and SQIVND (reference sequence). V lost 5 bases to trimming and J lost 5 bases; unmatched junction nucleotides: 5. The CDR3 is 13 residues long. TCRdb called the 5' RACE reads again in MiXCR, with one record for every CDR3 protein. The sample contains a few hundred thousand distinct CDR3 sequences, roughly 9% of which appear only once. The chain carries TRBV19 and TRBJ2-5; 7 bases map to TRBD2. The sequenced material came from naive T cells sorted from blood. This receptor was identified in a woman in her fifties or sixties in good health. The CDR3: CASSSNGGETQYF. Here the CDR3 DNA reads TGTGCCAGTAGTTCGAACGGGGGGGAGACCCAGTACTTC.